This T cell receptor (beta chain) was sequenced for a study of CD8 T cells in cerebrospinal fluid in Alzheimer's disease. The study's findings and limits: Versus healthy subjects, Alzheimer's patients more often had clones of at least 3%. The largest CSF clone was proportionally bigger in mild cognitive impairment or Alzheimer's disease than controls.

Considering frequency, this clonotype is medium-sized. Its antigen is not identified. 10X single-cell V(D)J and 5' gene-expression libraries profiled CSF cells. TCRdb re-called the 10x single-cell sequencing reads and catalogs CDR3 proteins one per entry, DNA excluded. Here the sample table reports over 1,000 distinct CDR3 sequences. This CDR3 comprises 14 residues. CDR1 and CDR2 from the germline V gene are SEHNR and FQNEAQ (reference sequence). This receptor was identified in a human donor in good health. The V and J genes are TRBV7-9 and TRBJ1-2. The sequenced material came from cerebrospinal fluid. The CDR3 here is CASSLYGTNYGYTF.